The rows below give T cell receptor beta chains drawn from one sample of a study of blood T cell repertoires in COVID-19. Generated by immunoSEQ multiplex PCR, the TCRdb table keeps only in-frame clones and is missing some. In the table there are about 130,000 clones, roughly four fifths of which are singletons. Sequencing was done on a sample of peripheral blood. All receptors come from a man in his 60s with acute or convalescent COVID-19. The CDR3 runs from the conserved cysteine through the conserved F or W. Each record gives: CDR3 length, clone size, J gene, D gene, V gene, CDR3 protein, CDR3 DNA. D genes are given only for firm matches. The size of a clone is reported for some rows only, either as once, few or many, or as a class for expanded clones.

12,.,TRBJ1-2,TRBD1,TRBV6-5,CASSTGGWGYTF,TGTGCCAGCAGTACAGGGGGATGGGGCTACACCTTC
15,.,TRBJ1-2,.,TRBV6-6,CASSWRADLNYGYTF,TGTGCCAGCAGTTGGAGGGCAGACCTTAACTATGGCTACACCTTC
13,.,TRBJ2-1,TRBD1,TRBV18,CASSPPGQGPQFF,TGTGCCAGCTCACCACCGGGACAGGGGCCGCAGTTCTTC
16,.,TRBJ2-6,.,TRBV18,CASSPFPVSGANVLTF,TGTGCCAGCTCACCGTTCCCTGTCTCTGGGGCCAACGTCCTGACTTTC
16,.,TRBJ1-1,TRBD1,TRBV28,CASSPRQGAGNTEAFF,TGTGCCAGCAGTCCCCGACAGGGGGCGGGGAACACTGAAGCTTTCTTT
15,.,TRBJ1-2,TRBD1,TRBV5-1,CASSLIFGTVIGYTF,TGCGCCAGCAGTCTTATTTTCGGGACAGTGATTGGCTACACCTTC
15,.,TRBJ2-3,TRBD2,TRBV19,CASRTSGRDPDTQYF,TGTGCCAGTAGAACTAGCGGGCGCGATCCAGATACGCAGTATTTT
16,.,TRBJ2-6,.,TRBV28,CASSINPGAGANVLTF,TGTGCCAGCAGTATCAACCCAGGGGCTGGGGCCAACGTCCTGACTTTC
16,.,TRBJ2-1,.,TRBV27,CASSASGTRQYNEQFF,TGTGCCAGCAGTGCCTCCGGGACACGACAATACAATGAGCAGTTCTTC
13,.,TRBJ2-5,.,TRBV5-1,CASSRDLQETQYF,TGCGCCAGCAGCCGTGACTTACAAGAGACCCAGTACTTC
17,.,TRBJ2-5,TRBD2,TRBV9,CASSAGGSSGRQETQYF,TGTGCCAGCAGCGCGGGGGGGTCTAGCGGGAGACAAGAGACCCAGTACTTC
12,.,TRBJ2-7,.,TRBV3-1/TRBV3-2,CASSHLSYEQYF,TGTGCCAGCAGCCACCTCTCCTACGAGCAGTACTTC
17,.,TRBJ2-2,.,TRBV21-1,CASSKGSGDRGTGELFF,TGTGCCAGCAGCAAAGGGTCGGGGGACAGGGGCACCGGGGAGCTGTTTTTT
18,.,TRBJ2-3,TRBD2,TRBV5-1,CASSLGRSGRAIADTQYF,TGCGCCAGCAGCTTGGGACGCAGCGGGAGGGCCATAGCAGATACGCAGTATTTT
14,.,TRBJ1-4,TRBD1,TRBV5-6,CASSFDRGGEKLFF,TGTGCCAGCAGCTTCGACAGGGGAGGTGAAAAACTGTTTTTT
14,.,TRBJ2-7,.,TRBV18,CASSLTEGLTGQYF,TGTGCCAGCTCACTTACAGAGGGCCTAACGGGGCAGTACTTC
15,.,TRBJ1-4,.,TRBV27,CASSPAGPLVEKLFF,TGTGCCAGCAGTCCAGCAGGGCCTCTGGTCGAAAAACTGTTTTTT
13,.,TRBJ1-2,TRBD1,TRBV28,CASTDRGLRGYTF,TGTGCCAGCACAGACAGGGGGTTGCGTGGCTACACCTTC
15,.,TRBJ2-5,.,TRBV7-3,CASSLLGQMRETQYF,TGTGCCAGCAGCTTACTCGGACAGATGCGGGAGACCCAGTACTTC
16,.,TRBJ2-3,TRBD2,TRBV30,CAWSRLAGGGTDTQYF,TGTGCCTGGAGTAGGCTAGCGGGAGGGGGTACAGATACGCAGTATTTT
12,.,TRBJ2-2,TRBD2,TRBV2,CASTGLENRLFF,TGTGCCAGCACTGGACTAGAGAATCGGCTGTTTTTT
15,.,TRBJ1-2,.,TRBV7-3,CASSLNSGQGYGYTF,TGTGCCAGCAGCTTAAATTCGGGTCAGGGGTATGGCTACACCTTC
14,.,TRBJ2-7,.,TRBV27,CASSSGYGPYEQYF,TGTGCCAGCAGTTCCGGTTACGGTCCCTACGAGCAGTACTTC
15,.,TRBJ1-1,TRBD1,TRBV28,CASGGDRDMNTEAFF,TGTGCCAGCGGTGGGGACAGGGACATGAACACTGAAGCTTTCTTT
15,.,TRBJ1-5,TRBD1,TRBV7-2,CASSLITGGNQPQHF,TGTGCCAGCAGCTTAATAACAGGGGGCAATCAGCCCCAGCATTTT
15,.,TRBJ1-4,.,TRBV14,CASSQLTGKGEKLFF,TGTGCCAGCAGCCAGCTGACGGGAAAGGGTGAAAAACTGTTTTTT
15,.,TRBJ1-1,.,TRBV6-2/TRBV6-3,CASSPWGLMNTEAFF,TGTGCCAGCAGTCCGTGGGGCCTGATGAACACTGAAGCTTTCTTT
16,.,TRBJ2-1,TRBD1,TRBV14,CASSPLISGQYNEQFF,TGTGCCAGCAGCCCCCTCATATCGGGACAGTACAATGAGCAGTTCTTC
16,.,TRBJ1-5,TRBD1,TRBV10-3,CAISRTGANGDQPQHF,TGTGCCATCAGCCGGACAGGGGCCAACGGGGATCAGCCCCAGCATTTT
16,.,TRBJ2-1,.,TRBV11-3,CASSLDLGGGDNEQFF,TGTGCCAGCAGCTTAGATCTCGGCGGAGGGGACAATGAGCAGTTCTTC
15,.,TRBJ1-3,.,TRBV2,CASSERQDSGNTIYF,TGTGCCAGCAGTGAGCGACAGGACTCTGGAAACACCATATATTTT
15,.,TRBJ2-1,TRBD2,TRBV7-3,CASSPVGGSYNEQFF,TGTGCCAGCTCCCCGGTGGGGGGGTCATACAATGAGCAGTTCTTC
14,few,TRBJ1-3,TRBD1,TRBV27,CASSTTGSGNTIYF,TGTGCCAGCAGTACGACAGGGTCTGGAAACACCATATATTTT
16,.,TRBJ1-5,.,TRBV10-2,CASSERGLRGNQPQHF,TGCGCCAGCAGTGAGAGAGGGCTACGAGGCAATCAGCCCCAGCATTTT
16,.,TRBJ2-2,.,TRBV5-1,CASSLSMAGLTGELFF,TGCGCCAGCAGCTTGAGTATGGCGGGACTCACCGGGGAGCTGTTTTTT
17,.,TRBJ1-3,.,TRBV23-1,CASSKACGQSSGNTIYF,TGCGCCAGCAGTAAGGCGTGTGGACAGAGCTCTGGAAACACCATATATTTT
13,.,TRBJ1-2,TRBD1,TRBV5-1,CASTRDSNYGYTF,TGCGCCAGCACAAGGGACAGCAACTATGGCTACACCTTC
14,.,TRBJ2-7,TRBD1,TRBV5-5,CASSLRTGNYEQYF,TGTGCCAGCAGCTTGCGGACAGGAAATTACGAGCAGTACTTC
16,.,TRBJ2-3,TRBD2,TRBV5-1,CASSSLPLADTDTQYF,TGCGCCAGCAGCTCACTCCCACTAGCGGACACAGATACGCAGTATTTT